This T cell receptor beta chain derives from a study of blood T cell repertoires in COVID-19. Turning to the study itself: Collection of acute and convalescent COVID-19 samples took place in the United States, Italy and Spain.

There are 15 residues in the CDR3. Generated by immunoSEQ multiplex PCR, the TCRdb table keeps only in-frame clones and is missing some. This repertoire shows about 280,000 clones, about 90% found once; its top ten account for approximately 2.2%. The TCR comes from a woman aged 25 to 39 who had recovered from COVID-19. The sample was peripheral blood. The chain combines TRBV21-1 with TRBJ2-7; no DNA check was done on the table's D call, TRBD1. TRBV21-1 counts as a pseudogene. CDR3: CASSSRDRESYEQYF. CDR3 sequence (DNA): TGTGCCAGCAGCAGCCGGGACAGGGAATCCTACGAGCAGTACTTC.